These 22 T cell receptor beta chains were all obtained from the same sample, sequenced in a study of T cell changes during pregnancy in multiple sclerosis. Libraries were prepared by immunoSEQ multiplex PCR; TCRdb keeps only in-frame clonotypes and omits some of them. Among around 50,000 clones listed, about 90% were seen once. The sequencing used peripheral blood, collected in the first trimester of pregnancy. The source of these receptors is a female donor with multiple sclerosis, enrolled in a pregnancy study.

This chain links TRBV5-1 with TRBJ2-1, with D maybe TRBD1 (7 bases). The V and J ends lost 0 bases and 8 bases respectively, with 15 bases between them. The length of the CDR3 is 15 residues. Germline CDR1 reads SGHRS; CDR2 reads YFSETQ. The CDR3 sequence is CASSLGQGWGDEQFF. CDR3 DNA sequence: TGCGCCAGCAGCTTGGGACAGGGCTGGGGGGATGAGCAGTTCTTC.

This clone was seen just once. The chain couples TRBV5-1 to TRBJ2-3, with D perhaps TRBD2 (7 bases). Germline V lookup: CDR1 SGHRS, CDR2 YFSETQ. The CDR3 extends over 14 amino acids. The V gene lost 2 bases and the J gene lost 3 bases, with 10 bases spanning the gap. CDR3 sequence: CASSFRGATDTQYF. The CDR3 DNA reads as TGCGCCAGCAGCTTTCGGGGGGCAACAGATACGCAGTATTTT.

The chain is built from TRBV5-1 and TRBJ1-4, with a weak D call TRBD1 (6 bases). Germline V gene data show CDR1 as SGHRS and CDR2 as YFSETQ. CDR3 length: 20 amino acids. With 0 bases removed from V and 0 bases from J, the gap between germline ends came to 21 bases. CDR3 in DNA: TGCGCCAGCAGCTTGGAAAGGCGACAGGCGTATTCCGCAACTAATGAAAAACTGTTTTTT. Translation: CASSLERRQAYSATNEKLFF.

The rearrangement joins TRBV19 to TRBJ1-4; D is possibly TRBD1 (5 bases). CDR1 and CDR2 (germline): LNHDA, SQIVND (reference sequence). The V gene lost 5 bases and the J gene lost 8 bases, with 15 bases spanning the gap. This CDR3 region has 14 residues. As DNA, the CDR3 is TGTGCCAGTAGTTTGCGGGGGGGGAACGAAAAACTGTTTTTT. Translating gives CASSLRGGNEKLFF.

The chain recombines TRBV2 with TRBJ1-6; unclear D gene. V was clipped by 3 bases and J by 1 base, with 13 bases between them. The CDR3 is made up of 17 amino acids. Germline V gene lookup returns CDR1 SNHLY and CDR2 FYNNEI. The CDR3 sequence is CASSDQMPRSYNSPLHF. The CDR3 region has the DNA TGTGCCAGCAGTGATCAAATGCCGAGGTCCTATAATTCACCCCTCCACTTT.

The chain uses TRBV9 and TRBJ2-2, with 7 bases aligning to TRBD2. The CDR3 covers 13 residues. Germline CDR1 is SGDLS and CDR2 is YYNGEE. Trimming took 6 bases from V and 3 from J; bases not matched to a gene: 2. This CDR3 is CASMGRDTGELFF. The CDR3 nucleotides are TGTGCCAGCATGGGGAGGGACACCGGGGAGCTGTTTTTT. Combining the CDR3 with reference TRBV9 and TRBJ2-2 gives the whole variable domain DSGVTQTPKHLITATGQRVTLRCSPRSGDLSVYWYQQSLDQGLQFLIQYYNGEERAKGNILERFSAQQFPDLHSELNLSSLELGDSALYFCASMGRDTGELFFGEGSRLTVL.

This sequence joins TRBV18 and TRBJ2-5; 7 positions match TRBD1. The J call is uncertain, as TRBJ2-7 better fits the DNA end. Germline V CDR1 and CDR2: KGHSH, LQKENI. CDR3 length: 17 amino acids. In DNA, the CDR3 is TGTGCCAGCTCACCACTAGTGTGGCAACAGGGGTACTACGAGCAGTACTTC. Translating it yields CASSPLVWQQGYYEQYF.

This chain joins TRBV5-1 and TRBJ1-2, with 9 bases matching TRBD1. CDR3 size: 15 residues. Looked up from germline, CDR1 is SGHRS and CDR2 is YFSETQ. V shed 4 bases and J 4 bases; nucleotides not matched to a gene: 8. CDR3 sequence (DNA): TGCGCCAGCAGCCGAGGACAGGGGTCTTCCTATGGCTACACCTTC. Protein sequence: CASSRGQGSSYGYTF. The full variable domain, with the rest looked up from reference TRBV5-1 and TRBJ1-2, is KAGVTQTPRYLIKTRGQQVTLSCSPISGHRSVSWYQQTPGQGLQFLFEYFSETQRNKGNFPGRFSGRQFSNSRSEMNVSTLELGDSALYLCASSRGQGSSYGYTFGSGTRLTVV.

The gene calls are TRBV4-1 and TRBJ2-5; tentatively, D is TRBD2 (6 bases). The ends were cut back, 1 base at V and 5 bases at J, with 11 bases in the middle. The germline V gene encodes CDR1 MGHRA and CDR2 YSYEKL. The CDR3 totals 14 residues. The CDR3: CASSQVGGLETQYF. As DNA, the CDR3 is TGCGCCAGCAGCCAAGTCGGAGGGTTGGAGACCCAGTACTTC.

The CDR3: CASSQDGRTYEQYF. Written as DNA, the CDR3 is TGCGCCAGCAGCCAAGATGGCCGAACCTACGAGCAGTACTTC. The chain combines TRBV4-3 with TRBJ2-7; D ambiguous. Looked up from germline, CDR1 is LGHNA and CDR2 is YSLEER. This CDR3 spans 14 amino acids. Between the trimmed V and J ends, which lost 0 bases and 2 bases, there was a span of 8 bases.

The rearrangement uses TRBV2 and TRBJ1-1, with TRBD1 as a possible D gene (5 bases). V lost 2 bases and J lost 1, with 8 bases in between. Germline-derived CDR1 and CDR2 are SNHLY and FYNNEI. This CDR3 contains 14 residues. The chain's CDR3 is CASSETGWNTEAFF. The CDR3 region has the DNA TGTGCCAGCAGTGAAACAGGTTGGAACACTGAAGCTTTCTTT.

The chain combines TRBV6-6 with TRBJ2-3, with D uncertain. The CDR3 runs to 12 residues. Germline loops: CDR1 MNHNY, CDR2 SVGAGI (reference sequence). The V end was cut by 7 bases, the J end by 6 bases, with 11 bases between. DNA for the CDR3: TGTGCCAGCAAGTCAGGCGCGGATACGCAGTATTTT. Residues: CASKSGADTQYF.

This rearrangement joins TRBV5-6 to TRBJ2-1, with 8 bases lining up with TRBD2. Germline V gene sequence: CDR1 SGHDT, CDR2 YYEEEE. This CDR3 has 15 amino acids. J gave up 7 bases and V 3 bases, and 9 bases lay outside the gene matches. The CDR3 is CASSWRGAGGNEQFF. The CDR3 region has the DNA TGTGCCAGCAGCTGGCGGGGGGCCGGAGGGAATGAGCAGTTCTTC.

This sequence joins TRBV9 and TRBJ2-5, with 9 bases aligning to TRBD2. Germline CDR1 SGDLS, CDR2 YYNGEE. The V and J ends lost 0 bases and 2 bases, in that order; junction bases with no gene match: 5. The CDR3 sequence is 16 residues long. CDR3 bases: TGTGCCAGCAGCGTAGTAAGCGGGGGGCCTCAAGAGACCCAGTACTTC. Its translation is CASSVVSGGPQETQYF.

V gene TRBV18 combines with J gene TRBJ1-4; the D gene is possibly TRBD1 (6 bases). Per germline, CDR1 KGHSH and CDR2 LQKENI. The CDR3 extends over 14 amino acids. V was trimmed by 2 bases and J by 6 bases, leaving 10 bases between them. The CDR3 sequence is CASSPRGFDEKLFF. The CDR3 coding sequence is TGTGCCAGCTCACCAAGGGGGTTCGATGAAAAACTGTTTTTT.

The gene calls are TRBV11-3 and TRBJ2-3, with 9 nucleotides matching TRBD2. In germline, CDR1 is SGHNT, CDR2 YENEEA. The V gene end was trimmed by 3 bases and the J gene end by 3 bases; junction bases not matched to a gene: 7. This CDR3 has 16 amino acids. This CDR3 is CASSLGRAGGTDTQYF. The CDR3 DNA follows: TGTGCCAGCAGCTTGGGTCGAGCGGGGGGAACAGATACGCAGTATTTT.

This chain connects TRBV30 to TRBJ2-5; 7 bases align to TRBD2. V lost 5 bases and J lost 4; bases outside the gene matches: 7. CDR1 and CDR2 (germline): GTSNPN, SVGIG (reference sequence). The CDR3 consists of 13 residues. The CDR3 loop reads CAWGGDRGETQYF. The CDR3 coding sequence is TGTGCCTGGGGGGGGGACCGGGGAGAGACCCAGTACTTC.

The J gene is TRBJ2-7, the V gene TRBV11-2; 7 bases agree with TRBD2. Germline trimming cut 1 base from V and 5 bases from J; bases unmatched to any gene: 2. Germline V gene sequence: CDR1 SGHAT, CDR2 FQNNGV. There are 13 residues in the CDR3. CDR3 protein: CASSLGLADEQYF. The CDR3 nucleotides read TGTGCCAGCAGCTTAGGGCTAGCGGACGAGCAGTACTTC.

This sequence joins TRBV28 and TRBJ2-1, with D possibly being TRBD1 (5 bases). Germline lookup yields CDR1 MDHEN and CDR2 SYDVKM. The V and J ends lost 2 bases and 3 bases respectively, with 5 bases between them. The CDR3 sequence is 13 residues long. This chain's CDR3 is CASSLQGYNEQFF. The CDR3 nucleotides read TGTGCCAGCAGTTTACAGGGCTACAATGAGCAGTTCTTC.

The V and J genes are TRBV5-4 and TRBJ1-2; D not certain. V was clipped by 4 bases and J by 2 bases, with 12 bases between them. This CDR3 spans 14 amino acids. Per germline, CDR1 SGHNT and CDR2 YYREEE (reference sequence). The CDR3 protein is CASSPGRGNYGYTF. The CDR3 region has the DNA TGTGCCAGCAGCCCCGGGCGGGGAAACTATGGCTACACCTTC.

This sequence joins TRBV4-3 and TRBJ2-1; 14 positions match TRBD2. CDR3 length: 16 residues. The junction had 0 bases not matched to a gene; V was cut back by 3 bases and J by 2 bases. Germline lookup yields CDR1 LGHNA and CDR2 YSLEER. The DNA of the CDR3 is TGCGCCAGCAGCCAGACTAGCGGGGGGGCCTACAATGAGCAGTTCTTC. It specifies CASSQTSGGAYNEQFF.

CDR3 nucleotides: TGTGCCAGCAGTCCCGGGGGGTCCTACAATGAGCAGTTCTTC. The encoded protein is CASSPGGSYNEQFF. The rearrangement links TRBV6-1 to TRBJ2-1; 7 bases fit TRBD2. The ends lost 5 bases at V and 1 base at J; junction bases unmatched: 2. Germline loops: CDR1 MNHNS, CDR2 SASEGT. This CDR3 spans 14 amino acids.